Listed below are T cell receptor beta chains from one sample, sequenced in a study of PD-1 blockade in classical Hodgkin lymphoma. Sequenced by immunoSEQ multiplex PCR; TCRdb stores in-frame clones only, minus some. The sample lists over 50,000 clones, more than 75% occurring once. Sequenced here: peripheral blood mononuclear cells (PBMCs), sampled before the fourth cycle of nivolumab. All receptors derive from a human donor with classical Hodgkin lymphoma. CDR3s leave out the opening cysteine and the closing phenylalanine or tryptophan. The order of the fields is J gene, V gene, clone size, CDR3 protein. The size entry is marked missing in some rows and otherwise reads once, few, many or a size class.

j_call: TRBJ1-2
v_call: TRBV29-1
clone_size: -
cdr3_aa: SARGVGYT

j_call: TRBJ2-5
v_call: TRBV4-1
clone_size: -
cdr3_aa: ASSQEATSGLETQY

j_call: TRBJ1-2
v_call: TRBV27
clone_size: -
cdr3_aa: ASRGPDSNYGYT

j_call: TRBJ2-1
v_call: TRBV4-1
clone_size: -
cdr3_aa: ASSQVESGYNEQF

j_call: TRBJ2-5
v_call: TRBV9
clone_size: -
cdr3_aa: ASSVGNVGGIKETQY

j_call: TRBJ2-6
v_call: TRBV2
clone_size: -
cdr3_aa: ASSEGAGANVLT

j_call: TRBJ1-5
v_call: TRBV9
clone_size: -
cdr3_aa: ASSQEGSLNQPQH

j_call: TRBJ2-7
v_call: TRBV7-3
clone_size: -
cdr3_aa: ASSLRTSGIHEQY

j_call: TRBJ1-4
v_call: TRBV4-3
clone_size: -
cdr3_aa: ASSQGGRNEKLF

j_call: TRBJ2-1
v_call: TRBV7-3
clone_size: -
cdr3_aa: ASSLGPGTGSRGEQF

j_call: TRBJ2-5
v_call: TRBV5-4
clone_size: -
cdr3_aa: ASSLDTVLKGETQY

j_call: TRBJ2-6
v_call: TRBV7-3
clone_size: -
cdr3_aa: ASSLTGAGANVLT

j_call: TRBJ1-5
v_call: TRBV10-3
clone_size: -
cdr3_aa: AISPGDGSPQH

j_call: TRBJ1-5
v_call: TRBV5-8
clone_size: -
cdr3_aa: ASSLLSISTGQPQH

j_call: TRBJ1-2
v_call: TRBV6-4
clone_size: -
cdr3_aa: ASRQDQAGNYGYT

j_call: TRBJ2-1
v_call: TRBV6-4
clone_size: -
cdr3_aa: ASSAGQGSDEQF

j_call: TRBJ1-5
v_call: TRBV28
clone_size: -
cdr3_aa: ASSPLRGSNQPQH

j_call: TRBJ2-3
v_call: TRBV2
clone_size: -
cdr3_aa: ASSDGTSHYTDTQY

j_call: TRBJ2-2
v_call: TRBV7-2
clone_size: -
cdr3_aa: ASSLDRANTGELF

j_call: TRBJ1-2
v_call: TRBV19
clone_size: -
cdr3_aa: ASSHLLLGSNYGYT

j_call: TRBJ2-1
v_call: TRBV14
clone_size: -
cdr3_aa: ASSPRVLAGGPSYNEQF

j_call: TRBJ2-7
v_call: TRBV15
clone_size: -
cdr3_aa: ATSKGQGYYEQY

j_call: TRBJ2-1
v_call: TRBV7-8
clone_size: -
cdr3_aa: ASSAGQIKQF

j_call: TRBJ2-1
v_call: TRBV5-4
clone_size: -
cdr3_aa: ASSSRGTSGGYNEQF

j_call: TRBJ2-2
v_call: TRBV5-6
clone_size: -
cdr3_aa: ASSLEGLAGGPIGELF

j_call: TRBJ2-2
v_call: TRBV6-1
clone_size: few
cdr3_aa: ASRINTGELF

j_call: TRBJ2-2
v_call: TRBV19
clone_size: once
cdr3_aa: ASTRTSGGLDTGELF

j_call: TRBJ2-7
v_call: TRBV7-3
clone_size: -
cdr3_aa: ASSPGTSGGGRGGEQY

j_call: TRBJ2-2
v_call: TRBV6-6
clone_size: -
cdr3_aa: ASSYPKTGTGELF

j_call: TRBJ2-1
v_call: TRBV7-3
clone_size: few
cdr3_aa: ASSEWDGNNEQF

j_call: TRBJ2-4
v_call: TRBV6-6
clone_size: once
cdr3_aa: ASSYGSAAAKNIQY

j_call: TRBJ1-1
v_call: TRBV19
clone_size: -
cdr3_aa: ATNWGVNTEAF

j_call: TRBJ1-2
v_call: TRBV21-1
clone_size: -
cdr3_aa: ASKGRGRQGYT

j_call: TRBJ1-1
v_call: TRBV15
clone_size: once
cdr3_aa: ATSRDKGINTEAF

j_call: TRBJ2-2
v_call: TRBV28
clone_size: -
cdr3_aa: ASSLRGTPNTGELF

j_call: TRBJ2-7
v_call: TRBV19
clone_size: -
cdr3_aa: ASSTGQGIKGEQY

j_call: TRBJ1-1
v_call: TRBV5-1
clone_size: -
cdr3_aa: ASSRGLNTEAF